The entry below gives a single TCR beta chain sequence along with its context. The specificity of this receptor is unknown. The DNA ends 3 residues before the CDR3 does, and the rest of the CDR3 is filled in from the germline J gene. Every participant had a single incident cervical HPV16 infection, and women with prevalent HPV16 infections were excluded. Cervical HPV DNA was detected by MY09/MY11 PCR, and genotyping was performed by dot-blot hybridization. Roughly 16 mL of heparinized blood were centrifuged, and the buffy coat was split into aliquots, frozen at -30 degrees C, and then kept at -80 degrees C. Genomic DNA was extracted from buffy coat specimens using QIAGEN kits. This entry comes from a study of T cells in women clearing cervical HPV infection listed by TCRdb under 2018. The study in broad terms: The cases were roughly 23 women with histologically confirmed HPV16-related CIN3 or worse, and 2 of those women had invasive cancers. The controls were 25 or so women whose single incident HPV16 infection cleared within 12 months with no development of precancer or cancer. Case blood was taken at the visit when the lesion was first identified, whereas control blood was taken when infection was no longer detected. For cases, a median interval of roughly 150 days, with an interquartile range of about 90 to 210 days, was observed between lesion detection and blood sampling. Because only a few women had HLA typing data, the possibility that HLA type acted as a confounder could not be ruled out. Nested within Costa Rica's Guanacaste HPV Natural History Study, an exploratory proof-of-principle case-control study compared TCR repertoires across cervical HPV16 outcomes. Cases and controls were matched on year of sample collection and on age within five years. Cases had a median age of almost 35 years compared with approximately 40 for controls, and baseline characteristics showed no significant differences between the groups. The parent cohort enrolled about 10,000 women aged 18 or older in Guanacaste, Costa Rica, in about 1992 to 1994 and followed the women for around seven years. Quality controls consisted of five blinded duplicates per group, for a total of some 60 samples made up of around 50 participants and around ten replicates.

TCR beta CDR3 regions were amplified by multiplex PCR from an average of approximately 1.3 ug genomic DNA per sample using the immunoSEQ assay. To correct primer bias, the assay used a complete synthetic TCR repertoire to set an amplification baseline. The amplicons were sequenced on the Illumina platform. The authors' analysis ran thus. Error correction of the sequences involved clustering with frequency ratios plus a modified nearest-neighbor algorithm, after which the sequences were analyzed in the immunoSEQ Analyzer using IMGT gene definitions. TCR richness and evenness were averaged over 20 rarefaction repeats at each rarefaction depth, excluding samples with fewer sequences than the depth. Wilcoxon rank sum tests with FDR correction were used to compare V, D and J gene relative abundances between the groups. For the blinded duplicates, the intraclass correlation was nearly 96% for TCR richness and averaged 76.4% across 66 gene segments. TCRdb obtained this table from immuneACCESS and retained in-frame rearrangements with V and J assigned. These tables miss some clones; where compared with another copy, unresolved V genes account for less than half of the shortfall, and the remainder is unexplained. The DNA gave D and trimming, while V, J and clone size come from that table. The table for this sample shows 45,000 to 55,000 clones. About 1.5% of the sample is held by the ten biggest clonotypes.

Overall results and qualifications from the work: Across sequencing depths, CIN3+ cases showed significantly higher TCR repertoire richness than controls, but evenness did not differ between the groups. T-cell numbers per sample were unknown, so richness differences could reflect varying T-cell content rather than repertoire biology. Random forest classifiers that combined richness and V gene abundances separated cases from controls with an estimated AUC of around 0.87. TRBV6-7 relative abundance was lower in cases than in controls (roughly 0.12% versus 0.17%; Bonferroni P = 0.0008). The cross-sectional design could not show whether associations preceded infection or resulted from it; effector/memory subsets and HPV-specific T cells were not isolated.

V loses 0 bases, J loses 4 bases, and the germline ends lie 12 bases apart. The germline V gene encodes CDR1 LGHNA and CDR2 YNFKEQ. The CDR3 holds 15 amino acids from the cysteine to the phenylalanine. Of the CDR3's DNA, 36 bases were read; they are in frame from base 1. The sample consisted of blood buffy coat. The chain was built from TRBV4-2 and TRBJ1-2; the D gene cannot be resolved reliably. This TCR came from a woman aged 18 to 75 with a cervical HPV16 infection that either progressed to CIN3+ or cleared (not recorded which). Partial CDR3 DNA: TGTGCCAGCAGCCAAGATGGGCAGGCTATCTATGGC. Its amino acids are CASSQDGQAIYG. The whole CDR3 sequence reads CASSQDGQAIYGYTF.